This TCR beta chain is from a study of identical twins. The CDR3 runs 14 residues. Trimming cost V 2 bases and J 2 bases, with 9 bases left between them. Germline assignment: CDR1 LGHDT and CDR2 YNNKEL (reference sequence). In this sample, this clonotype turned up a few times. TCRdb analysed the 5' RACE reads with MiXCR anew, one entry per CDR3 protein. Found here are just over 500,000 distinct CDR3 sequences, approximately 22% of them singletons; the top ten hold around 0.9%. These same data were also listed under a study on T cells expressing NK-cell markers. Per that paper: Topping the CD3+CD56-NKG2C+ fraction as well were these clonotypes, in four donors.

The sequence was obtained from a woman between 18 and 29 years old in good health. The chain carries TRBV3-1 and TRBJ1-2, with a tentative D call TRBD1 (5 bases). Sequencing was carried out using CD4+ T cells sorted from blood. The CDR3 sequence is CASSQRGSNYGYTF. CDR3 bases: TGTGCCAGCAGCCAAAGGGGATCGAACTATGGCTACACCTTC.